This T cell receptor (beta chain) was sequenced for a study of technical replicates of blood from a few donors. Sequenced by immunoSEQ multiplex PCR; TCRdb stores in-frame clones only, minus some. Among around 80,000 clones, 75% to 90% were seen once, and the ten largest hold approximately 0.41%. J gave up 9 bases and V 4 bases, and 22 bases lay outside the gene matches. Germline CDR1 reads SGDLS; CDR2 reads YYNGEE. The CDR3 has 18 residues. This clonotype originated in a human donor in good health. The V and J genes are TRBV9 and TRBJ2-1; TRBD2 matches 7 bases. The sample comprised T cells isolated from PBMCs. The CDR3 DNA is TGTGCCAGCAGCCCCTCTTGGGCGGGAGTGGGGGGGGAGGGTGAGCAGTTCTTC. Residues: CASSPSWAGVGGEGEQFF.